This TCR beta chain was recovered during a study of T cell changes during pregnancy in multiple sclerosis. Assay used: immunoSEQ multiplex PCR; TCRdb lists only in-frame clones, some missing. The sample carries around 35,000 clones, over 75% recorded once. The source was CD8+ T cells from peripheral blood mononuclear cells, collected in the first trimester of pregnancy. The TCR was taken from a female donor with multiple sclerosis, enrolled in a pregnancy study.

The CDR3 region has the DNA TGTGCCAGCAGATGGACAGGGTACCAAGAGACCCAGTACTTC. Translation: CASRWTGYQETQYF. This chain connects TRBV2 to TRBJ2-5, with 8 bases identical to TRBD1. The CDR3 runs to 14 residues. The trim removed 6 bases at V and 0 bases at J, leaving 3 bases unmatched. Germline V lookup: CDR1 SNHLY, CDR2 FYNNEI.